A single sample is the source of the 11 T cell receptor beta chains below, sequenced in a study of blood T cell repertoires in COVID-19 (dated by TCRdb to 2020 to 2021). Preparation of the library involved the immunoSEQ multiplex PCR assay. TCRdb took over this immuneACCESS table, retaining in-frame rearrangements with V and J assigned. Such tables are incomplete; in checked studies, under half of the missing clones stem from an unresolved V gene, and the remainder is unexplained. The sample table lists hundreds of thousands of clones, approximately 85% of them with a count of one. Approximately 2% of the sample lies in the top ten. The sequenced sample was PBMCs or T cells enriched from blood (not recorded which). The source is a woman aged 50 to 65 who had recovered from COVID-19.

The chain employs TRBV11-3 and TRBJ2-3; 7 bases align to TRBD2. J was trimmed by 8 bases and V by 1 base; bases with no gene match: 6. This CDR3 region has 14 residues. CDR1 is SGHNT, CDR2 YENEEA, per germline. The CDR3 is CASSLGGGPPTQYF. The DNA for the CDR3 is TGTGCCAGCAGCTTAGGCGGGGGACCACCTACGCAGTATTTT. Full variable domain (rest looked up from reference TRBV11-3 and TRBJ2-3): EAGVVQSPRYKIIEKKQPVAFWCNPISGHNTLYWYLQNLGQGPELLIRYENEEAVDDSQLPKDRFSAERLKGVDSTLKIQPAELGDSAVYLCASSLGGGPPTQYFGPGTRLTVL.

This chain links TRBV11-3 with TRBJ2-1; a weak D match, TRBD2 (5 bases). The germline V and J ends were trimmed by 5 bases and 4 bases, with 12 bases remaining between them. Germline V gene data show CDR1 as SGHNT and CDR2 as YENEEA. The CDR3 contains 14 residues. The CDR3 reads CASSPKLVYNEQFF. CDR3 nucleotide sequence: TGTGCCAGCAGCCCAAAACTAGTTTACAATGAGCAGTTCTTC.

The chain combines TRBV7-6 with TRBJ2-3; 9 nucleotides match TRBD2. Trimming took 1 base from V and 3 from J; bases not matched to a gene: 5. The germline CDR1 and CDR2 sequences are SGHVS and FNYEAQ. CDR3 size: 16 residues. Here the CDR3 DNA reads TGTGCCAGCAGCTTAGAACTAGCGGGCCTTACAGATACGCAGTATTTT. It yields the protein CASSLELAGLTDTQYF.

This chain links TRBV9 with TRBJ2-7; a weak D match, TRBD1 (6 bases). Germline assignment: CDR1 SGDLS and CDR2 YYNGEE. V dropped 3 bases and J dropped 6 bases, with 22 bases sitting between them. The CDR3 covers 16 residues. The CDR3 sequence: CASSGEGQGFVGEQYF. The CDR3 DNA reads TGTGCCAGCAGCGGCGAAGGCCAGGGGTTTGTAGGCGAGCAGTACTTC.

V gene TRBV6-5 combines with J gene TRBJ1-1; D is ambiguous. This CDR3 comprises 11 residues. The germline V gene encodes CDR1 MNHEY and CDR2 SVGAGI. Trimming cost V 6 bases and J 12 bases, with 14 bases left between them. The CDR3 is CASRTGWMTFF. CDR3 bases: TGTGCCAGCAGAACCGGGTGGATGACTTTCTTT.

V usage is TRBV11-1 and J usage is TRBJ2-7; 7 bases line up with TRBD2. V gave up 5 bases and J gave up 1 base; unmatched junction bases: 2. Germline V gene data show CDR1 as SGHAT and CDR2 as FQDESV (reference sequence). The CDR3 is made up of 13 amino acids. As DNA, the CDR3 is TGTGCCAGCAGCACGGGACTATCCTACGAGCAGTACTTC. It translates to CASSTGLSYEQYF.

The chain joins TRBV9 to TRBJ1-2; D gene uncertain. V lost 4 bases, J lost 5 bases, and 6 bases lay in between. The germline CDR1 and CDR2 sequences are SGDLS and YYNGEE. This CDR3 has 11 residues. This chain's CDR3 is CASSSRYGYTF. CDR3 nucleotide sequence: TGTGCCAGCAGCTCTCGTTATGGCTACACCTTC.

V and J are TRBV19 and TRBJ1-1, with 10 positions matching TRBD1. With V trimmed by 6 bases and J by 1 base, 11 bases remained unmatched. The CDR3 consists of 17 residues. The germline V gene has CDR1 LNHDA and CDR2 SQIVND (reference sequence). For the CDR3, the DNA is TGTGCCAGTAGGTACCGGGACAGGGGATCTGGGAACACTGAAGCTTTCTTT. This codes for CASRYRDRGSGNTEAFF. The whole variable domain, remainder taken from reference TRBV19 and TRBJ1-1, is DGGITQSPKYLFRKEGQNVTLSCEQNLNHDAMYWYRQDPGQGLRLIYYSQIVNDFQKGDIAEGYSVSREKKESFPLTVTSAQKNPTAFYLCASRYRDRGSGNTEAFFGQGTRLTVV.

This clone was picked up a small number of times. The V and J genes are TRBV6-2 or TRBV6-3 and TRBJ1-5; D is unresolved. Trimming took off 5 bases at V and 4 bases at J, with 6 bases between the two ends. The CDR3 consists of 12 residues. Germline-derived CDR1 and CDR2 are MNHEY and SVGEGT. The CDR3 protein is CASSKSNQPQHF. CDR3 coding DNA: TGTGCCAGCAGTAAGAGTAATCAGCCCCAGCATTTT.

The rearrangement links TRBV19 to TRBJ2-1; a possible D gene is TRBD2 (6 bases). CDR3 length equals 14 residues. Trimming took 7 bases from V and 5 from J, leaving 15 bases between them. Per the germline V gene, CDR1 is LNHDA and CDR2 is SQIVND (reference sequence). The CDR3 is CASKRAGGHNEQFF. The CDR3 DNA sequence: TGTGCCAGTAAGAGGGCAGGAGGGCACAATGAGCAGTTCTTC.

Written as DNA, the CDR3 is TGTGCCAGCAGCTTATTAGGGACAGCCAATAATTCACCCCTCCACTTT. Encoded protein: CASSLLGTANNSPLHF. The chain links TRBV7-8 to TRBJ1-6; 7 bases fit TRBD1. Germline CDR1 SGHVS, CDR2 FQNEAQ. The ends lost 2 bases at V and 5 bases at J; junction bases unmatched: 6. This CDR3 has 16 residues. Drawing the rest from reference TRBV7-8 and TRBJ1-6, the complete variable domain is GAGVSQSPRYKVAKRGQDVALRCDPISGHVSLFWYQQALGQGPEFLTYFQNEAQLDKSGLPSDRFFAERPEGSVSTLKIQRTQQEDSAVYLCASSLLGTANNSPLHFGNGTRLTVT.